A single sample gave rise to the 21 T cell receptor beta chains below, sequenced in a study of T-cell reconstitution after alpha-beta-depleted transplantation in children. It was with unique molecular identifiers that the TCRbeta library was prepared. TCRdb analysed the PCR reads with MiXCR anew, one entry per CDR3 protein. The sample holds about 260,000 distinct CDR3 sequences, roughly 11% seen once. This specimen consisted of peripheral blood, obtained 180 days after TCRalphabeta/CD19-depleted stem cell transplant. The receptors stem from a male patient between 2 and 9 years old who had a stem cell transplant for chronic granulomatous disease, so the T cells may come from the graft donor.

In this sample, this clonotype turned up many times. The V call is TRBV4-3, the J call TRBJ2-2, with D possibly matching TRBD1 (6 bases). The V gene's germline CDR1 is LGHNA and CDR2 YSLEER. Trimming left V 6 bases short and J 4 bases short, with 9 bases between. The CDR3 covers 13 residues. In DNA, the CDR3 is TGCGCCAGCAGGAGGGGGAGCACCGGGGAGCTGTTTTTT. It codes for CASRRGSTGELFF.

This clonotype was detected many times. The rearrangement links TRBV29-1 to TRBJ2-1, with 7 bases matching TRBD2. J was trimmed by 3 bases and V by 6 bases; bases with no gene match: 5. Germline CDR1 SQVTM, CDR2 ANQGSEA. The CDR3 has 13 amino acids. CDR3 protein: CSVRENGYNEQFF. The CDR3 region has the DNA TGCAGCGTGCGGGAGAACGGCTACAATGAGCAGTTCTTC.

This clonotype has only a few counts. The chain links TRBV7-9 to TRBJ2-7; 7 bases agree with TRBD2. This CDR3 contains 16 residues. V was clipped by 5 bases and J by 0 bases; unmatched bases: 10. Germline assignment: CDR1 SEHNR and CDR2 FQNEAQ (reference sequence). CDR3 sequence: CASSPPGRPPSYEQYF. CDR3 in DNA: TGTGCCAGCAGCCCTCCCGGGAGGCCCCCCTCCTACGAGCAGTACTTC. Based on the CDR3 plus reference TRBV7-9 and TRBJ2-7, the full variable domain is DTGVSQNPRHKITKRGQNVTFRCDPISEHNRLYWYRQTLGQGPEFLTYFQNEAQLEKSRLLSDRFSAERPKGSFSTLEIQRTEQGDSAMYLCASSPPGRPPSYEQYFGPGTRLTVT.

Note on this clonotype: This may come from a read error, since a much larger clone is one base off. The rearrangement uses TRBV11-2 and TRBJ2-1, with D perhaps TRBD1 or TRBD2 (5 bases each). This CDR3 spans 12 amino acids. Per germline, CDR1 SGHAT and CDR2 FQNNGV. V was cut by 2 bases and J by 8 bases, with 7 bases left in between. The DNA of the CDR3 is TGTGCCAGCAGCTTATGGGGGTATGAGCAGTTCTTC. The encoded protein is CASSLWGYEQFF.

At least ten counts were recorded for this clonotype. The J gene is TRBJ2-7, the V gene TRBV20-1; TRBD1 aligns across 10 bases. Germline V lookup: CDR1 DFQATT, CDR2 SNEGSKA (reference sequence). V gave up 4 bases and J gave up 3 bases; unmatched junction bases: 6. The CDR3 covers 14 residues. CDR3 residues: CSATTGTGVYEQYF. Here the CDR3 DNA reads TGCAGTGCTACGACGGGGACAGGGGTCTACGAGCAGTACTTC.

This clonotype was recorded at least ten times. The V and J genes are TRBV5-4 and TRBJ2-5; a possible D gene is TRBD2 (6 bases). V lost 4 bases, J lost 7 bases, and 26 bases lay in between. There are 17 residues in the CDR3. CDR1 and CDR2 from the germline V gene are SGHNT and YYREEE (reference sequence). CDR3 nucleotides: TGTGCCAGCAGCCCCACATCGGGAGTAGTGAGGGAAGGGACCCAGTACTTC. Translation: CASSPTSGVVREGTQYF.

In this sample, this clonotype turned up many times. The V gene is TRBV7-9, the J gene TRBJ2-2; D is undetermined. The CDR3 covers 10 residues. CDR1 and CDR2 (germline): SEHNR, FQNEAQ (reference sequence). The V end lost 5 bases, the J end lost 7 bases, and 2 bases lay between the germline ends. CDR3 nucleotide sequence: TGTGCCAGCAGCCGCGGGGAGCTGTTTTTT. It is translated as CASSRGELFF.

The sample holds many counts of this clonotype. The rearrangement joins TRBV5-6 to TRBJ1-1; possible D gene TRBD1, 5 bases. Germline V lookup: CDR1 SGHDT, CDR2 YYEEEE. V shed 0 bases and J shed 8 bases, with 8 bases lying between them. This CDR3 contains 12 residues. Here the CDR3 DNA reads TGTGCCAGCAGCTTGGTGGCAGGGGAAGCTTTCTTT. Translated, it gives CASSLVAGEAFF. The full variable domain, completed using reference TRBV5-6 and TRBJ1-1, is DAGVTQSPTHLIKTRGQQVTLRCSPKSGHDTVSWYQQALGQGPQFIFQYYEEEERQRGNFPDRFSGHQFPNYSSELNVNALLLGDSALYLCASSLVAGEAFFGQGTRLTVV.

This clonotype showed up many times. The gene calls are TRBV12-3 or TRBV12-4 and TRBJ2-2; TRBD1 is a possible D gene (5 bases). The CDR3 is 15 residues long. Trimming took 3 bases from V and 8 from J, leaving 16 bases between them. Here the CDR3 reads CASSFSSQGLGELFF. CDR3 nucleotides: TGTGCCAGCAGTTTTTCTTCGCAGGGCCTAGGGGAGCTGTTTTTT.

The J gene is TRBJ2-7, the V gene TRBV20-1; D is unresolved. The CDR3 is 13 amino acids. The V end was cut by 5 bases, the J end by 1 base, with 12 bases between. CDR1 DFQATT and CDR2 SNEGSKA come from the germline V gene (reference sequence). In nucleotides, the CDR3 is TGCAGTGCTGGTCGGATCCAATCCTACGAGCAGTACTTC. Its translation: CSAGRIQSYEQYF.

This clonotype was seen many times. CDR3 nucleotide sequence: TGTGCCAGCAGAGGGTTGGGGGGTGGGCATTTT. This sequence encodes CASRGLGGGHF. The chain carries TRBV6-1 and TRBJ1-5, with a tentative D call TRBD1 (5 bases). Germline V CDR1 and CDR2: MNHNS, SASEGT. This CDR3 comprises 11 residues. V was pared by 6 bases and J by 15 bases, with 15 bases between.

This clonotype was observed a handful of times. V gene TRBV12-3 or TRBV12-4 combines with J gene TRBJ1-3, with unresolved D. V was pared by 5 bases and J by 2 bases, with 7 bases between. CDR3 length: 13 residues. The CDR3 sequence: CASSPSPGNTIYF. CDR3 sequence (DNA): TGTGCCAGCAGTCCTAGCCCTGGAAACACCATATATTTT.

This clonotype showed up many times. V usage is TRBV7-8 and J usage is TRBJ2-1; D uncertain. Germline CDR1 is SGHVS and CDR2 is FQNEAQ. V gave up 2 bases and J gave up 4 bases, with 12 bases separating them. This CDR3 region has 15 residues. For the CDR3, the DNA is TGTGCCAGCAGCTTACCCCTCCCTTATTACAATGAGCAGTTCTTC. Translation gives CASSLPLPYYNEQFF.

Many counts were recorded for this clonotype. One end of the junction fails to match germline, which may point to a read error. The V gene is TRBV6-4, the J gene TRBJ1-5, with TRBD1 matching 9 bases. Germline assignment: CDR1 MRHNA and CDR2 SNTAGT. The CDR3 spans 19 residues. The CDR3 DNA reads TGTGCCAGTAGTGATCCCTTCGTCTCTGAACAGGGGGCAAAGCAGCCCCAGCATTTT. Residues: CASSDPFVSEQGAKQPQHF.

At least ten counts were recorded for this clonotype. The rearrangement joins TRBV20-1 to TRBJ2-1, with D uncertain. Trimming cost V 4 bases and J 9 bases, with 13 bases left between them. CDR1 DFQATT and CDR2 SNEGSKA come from the germline V gene (reference sequence). The length of the CDR3 is 12 residues. DNA of the CDR3: TGCAGTGCTACTAGGTTTGGTGGTGAGCAGTTCTTC. Translation gives CSATRFGGEQFF.

J is TRBJ2-1 and V is TRBV2, with TRBD2 identical over 9 bases. The CDR3 is made up of 15 amino acids. Per the germline V gene, CDR1 is SNHLY and CDR2 is FYNNEI. With 8 bases clipped from V and 5 bases from J, the junction kept 10 bases outside the gene matches. DNA for the CDR3: TGTGCCAGCGTGCCGTTAGCGGGAGCCAACAATGAGCAGTTCTTC. Translating gives CASVPLAGANNEQFF.

This clonotype was recorded many times. The chain combines TRBV7-2 with TRBJ1-1; D ambiguous. V was pared by 5 bases and J by 5 bases, with 15 bases between. The CDR3 is made up of 14 amino acids. Germline CDR1 SGHTA, CDR2 FQGNSA. CDR3 amino acids: CASSLGRWVTEAFF. The CDR3 DNA is TGTGCCAGCAGCCTCGGTCGTTGGGTTACTGAAGCTTTCTTT.

This clonotype was seen only a few times. The rearrangement uses TRBV2 and TRBJ1-5; 9 bases match TRBD1. With 6 bases clipped from V and 7 bases from J, the junction kept 4 bases outside the gene matches. CDR1 is SNHLY and CDR2 is FYNNEI in the germline V gene. CDR3 length equals 13 residues. The CDR3, as DNA: TGTGCCAGCAGACAGGGGGCACGACAGCCCCAGCATTTT. Amino acid sequence: CASRQGARQPQHF.

Ten or more counts support this clonotype. The rearrangement links TRBV5-1 to TRBJ2-6; 7 bases line up with TRBD1. With V trimmed by 0 bases and J by 0 bases, 12 bases remained unmatched. The germline V gene encodes CDR1 SGHRS and CDR2 YFSETQ. The CDR3 length is 20 residues. The CDR3 region has the DNA TGCGCCAGCAGCTTGGGGGAAGACAGGGTAGCACTCTCTGGGGCCAACGTCCTGACTTTC. Translated: CASSLGEDRVALSGANVLTF.

This clonotype showed up many times. The CDR3 coding sequence is TGTGCCAGCAAGTCCCGGGACACGTACAATGAGCAGTTCTTC. This gives the protein CASKSRDTYNEQFF. V is TRBV28 and J is TRBJ2-1, with D possibly being TRBD1 (6 bases). Trimming pared 7 bases from V and 4 bases from J, leaving 14 bases between. CDR3 length: 14 residues. The germline gives CDR1 MDHEN, CDR2 SYDVKM.

In the case of this clonotype: Compared with germline, one end of the junction differs, possibly owing to a read error. This rearrangement joins TRBV11-2 to TRBJ2-7; 9 bases are shared with TRBD2. Germline loops: CDR1 SGHAT, CDR2 FQNNGV. The CDR3 contains 14 residues. CDR3 residues: CANSLGSGSYEQYF. As DNA, the CDR3 is TGTGCCAACAGCTTAGGTAGCGGGAGCTACGAGCAGTACTTC.